This TCR beta chain was profiled in a study of vaccination and CD4 T cells after COVID-19. Looking at the study overall: Convalescent persons amounted to six males plus four females, two of whom were Hispanic.

The treatment: approximately nine-day PBMC culture with coronavirus spike peptide pools or control peptides (ViraFEST assay). This clonotype was seen just once. Its antigen is not identified. This CDR3 contains 14 residues. The germline CDR1 and CDR2 sequences are LNHDA and SQIVND (reference sequence). Trimming took 7 bases from V and 1 from J, leaving 13 bases between them. The Oncomine TCR Beta short-read assay was what sequenced the DNA obtained from cultured CD4+ T cells. TCRdb recomputed calls from the PCR reads with MiXCR, one row per CDR3 protein. Altogether 7,000 or so distinct CDR3 sequences are present, 74% being singletons, with the ten largest covering around 33%.

The chain carries TRBV19 and TRBJ1-2, with unresolved D. This TCR was recovered from a human donor who had recovered from COVID-19. Input material: CD4+ T cells from blood, cultured in vitro. CDR3 coding DNA: TGTGCCAGTAAGGCGACGGCAAATAACTATGGCTACACCTTC. This sequence encodes CASKATANNYGYTF.